These 9 T cell receptor beta chains were all obtained from the same sample, sequenced in a study of T cells in Graves' hyperthyroidism and ophthalmopathy. Amplification targeted TCR beta CDR3 regions from RNA transcripts. Using the HTBI primer set, a first-round RT-PCR was run on the TCR CDR3. In TCRdb, the multiplex PCR reads were re-called with MiXCR into one record per CDR3 protein. The data hold approximately 590,000 distinct CDR3 sequences, with around 42% observed a single time. Source material: peripheral blood or thyroid tissue (not recorded which). These receptors came from a woman aged 18 to 35 with Graves' hyperthyroidism.

This clonotype was detected a few times. The CDR3, as DNA: TGTGCCAGCAGCCCACTCGGCGGGGATTCACCCCTCCACTTT. Amino acids: CASSPLGGDSPLHF. The chain links TRBV7-9 to TRBJ1-6; no reliable D call. CDR3 length equals 14 residues. Trimming left V 5 bases short and J 8 bases short, with 13 bases between. From germline, CDR1 is SEHNR and CDR2 FQNEAQ (reference sequence).

In nucleotides, the CDR3 is TGTGCCTGGAGTGCCGGACAGGGGAATTCACCCCTCCACTTT. Amino acids: CAWSAGQGNSPLHF. J is TRBJ1-6 and V is TRBV25-1; 9 nucleotides match TRBD1. Per the germline V gene, CDR1 is MGHDK and CDR2 is SYGVNS. V lost 11 bases, J lost 7 bases, and 9 bases stayed unmatched. The CDR3 has 14 residues. Based on the CDR3 plus reference TRBV25-1 and TRBJ1-6, the full variable domain is EADIYQTPRYLVIGTGKKITLECSQTMGHDKMYWYQQDPGMELHLIHYSYGVNSTEKGDLSSESTVSRIRTEHFPLTLESARPSHTSQYLCAWSAGQGNSPLHFGNGTRLTVT.

This clonotype was detected a few times. V gene TRBV6-4 combines with J gene TRBJ2-7; maybe TRBD2 (5 bases). The CDR3 is 11 amino acids. Between the trimmed V and J ends, which lost 11 bases and 3 bases, there was a span of 11 bases. Germline V gene sequence: CDR1 MRHNA, CDR2 SNTAGT. The CDR3 DNA reads TGTGCCGGGAGAAGAGGCTACGAGCAGTACTTC. The encoded protein is CAGRRGYEQYF.

This clonotype was counted many times. The rearrangement joins TRBV10-3 to TRBJ1-1; D unclear. The V gene's germline CDR1 is ENHRY and CDR2 SYGVKD. Trimming removed 6 bases from V and 8 bases from J, with 13 bases in between. This CDR3 comprises 12 residues. CDR3 sequence: CAIRKDSAEAFF. The CDR3 DNA is TGTGCCATCAGGAAGGACTCTGCCGAAGCTTTCTTT.

Many counts were recorded for this clonotype. The V call is TRBV7-6, the J call TRBJ2-7, with TRBD2 identical over 7 bases. Trimming cost V 5 bases and J 1 base; bases outside gene matches: 5. Germline lookup yields CDR1 SGHVS and CDR2 FNYEAQ. The CDR3 runs 14 residues. CDR3 sequence reads: CASSDSGPSYEQYF. The CDR3, as DNA: TGTGCCAGCAGCGATAGCGGGCCTTCCTACGAGCAGTACTTC.

There are a few counts of this clonotype. The chain's CDR3 is CASSHGGNEQYF. CDR3 nucleotides: TGTGCCAGCAGTCATGGTGGCAATGAGCAGTACTTC. V is TRBV25-1 and J is TRBJ2-7; D unresolved. V lost 5 bases to trimming and J lost 7 bases, with 12 bases between them. Germline CDR1 reads MGHDK; CDR2 reads SYGVNS. This CDR3 comprises 12 residues.

V gene TRBV29-1 combines with J gene TRBJ1-3, with no clear D. This CDR3 has 15 residues. V was cut by 4 bases and J by 8 bases, with 21 bases left in between. Per the germline V gene, CDR1 is SQVTM and CDR2 is ANQGSEA. The CDR3 DNA reads as TGCAGCGTTGCCTCTGGGGTGGCACGAGAAGACACCATATATTTT. Translated: CSVASGVAREDTIYF. Combining the CDR3 with reference TRBV29-1 and TRBJ1-3 gives the whole variable domain SAVISQKPSRDICQRGTSLTIQCQVDSQVTMMFWYRQQPGQSLTLIATANQGSEATYESGFVIDKFPISRPNLTFSTLTVSNMSPEDSSIYLCSVASGVAREDTIYFGEGSWLTVV.

V and J are TRBV24-1 and TRBJ2-3; 8 positions match TRBD1. The length of the CDR3 is 15 residues. V shed 6 bases and J 0 bases; nucleotides not matched to a gene: 4. Germline CDR1 is KGHDR and CDR2 is SFDVKD. The CDR3 DNA is TGTGCCACCAGTTGGACAGGGATAAGCACAGATACGCAGTATTTT. Translating it yields CATSWTGISTDTQYF.

This clonotype was detected many times. This chain's CDR3 is CASRYRCDEQYF. CDR3 nucleotides: TGTGCCAGCAGATACAGGTGCGACGAGCAGTACTTC. The rearrangement uses TRBV12-3 or TRBV12-4 and TRBJ2-7, with a weak D call TRBD1 (5 bases). Trimming stripped 6 bases from V and 5 bases from J, with 11 bases between. This CDR3 comprises 12 residues.